This note documents a single T cell receptor (beta chain) sequence. This specimen belongs to a study of blood T cells in healthy people across ages. Aged roughly 6 to 100, donors were systemically healthy Caucasians from Russia. Every donor gave roughly 9.2 milliliters of peripheral blood. Next came a second PCR, run for about 7 to 12 cycles, which used a sample-barcoded 5' primer along with a J-beta primer mix. TCRdb called the 5' RACE reads again in MiXCR, with one record for every CDR3 protein. The sample has just over 800,000 distinct CDR3 sequences; 60% to 80% are singletons. The TCR sequence derives from a man aged 25-40 years in good health. The specimen sequenced was blood.

The CDR3 region is CASSLVPFQAGYEQYF. The CDR3 coding sequence is TGTGCCAGCAGCTTAGTCCCCTTCCAGGCGGGCTACGAGCAGTACTTC. The chain carries TRBV7-2 and TRBJ2-5; weak D call: TRBD2 (5 bases). The end of the DNA aligns better with TRBJ2-7, so the J call may be wrong. The germline CDR1 and CDR2 sequences are SGHTA and FQGNSA. The CDR3 runs to 16 residues.